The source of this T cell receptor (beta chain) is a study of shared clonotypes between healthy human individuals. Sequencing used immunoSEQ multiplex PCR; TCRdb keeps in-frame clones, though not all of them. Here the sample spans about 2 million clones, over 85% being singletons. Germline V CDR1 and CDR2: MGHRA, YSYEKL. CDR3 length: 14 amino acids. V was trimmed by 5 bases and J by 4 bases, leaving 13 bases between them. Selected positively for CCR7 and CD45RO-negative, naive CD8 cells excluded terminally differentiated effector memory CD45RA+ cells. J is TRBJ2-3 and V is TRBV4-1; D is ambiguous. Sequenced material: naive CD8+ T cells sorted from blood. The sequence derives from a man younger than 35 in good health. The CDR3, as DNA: TGCGCCAGCAGCTTCGGGCTCCCCGCAGATACGCAGTATTTT. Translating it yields CASSFGLPADTQYF.